What follows describes a single T cell receptor (beta chain). What it binds is unknown. V shed 0 bases and J shed 3 bases, with 10 bases lying between them. Germline CDR1 is GTSNPN and CDR2 is SVGIG (reference sequence). The CDR3 is made up of 14 amino acids. The data originate from a study of Tregs in tolerant kidney transplant recipients. Findings of the study overall: The most relevant donor-specific Treg TCRbeta repertoire apparently came from expansion with activated donor B cells. Few patients were studied, so findings need validation in larger groups. This study did not directly address biological reproducibility.

Thawed PBMCs were FACS-sorted into unstimulated CD4+CD25+CD127- regulatory T cells, CD4+CD25- non-regulatory cells, CD4 and CD8 cells. Sequencing used immunoSEQ multiplex PCR; TCRdb keeps in-frame clones, though not all of them. The repertoire holds some 110,000 clones, with about 90% as singletons. The receptor was isolated from a human donor in good health. This rearrangement joins TRBV30 to TRBJ2-3, with D hard to call. Input material: CD4+ T cells from blood. This chain's CDR3 is CAWSVGSRTDTQYF. The CDR3 nucleotides are TGTGCCTGGAGTGTTGGGTCGCGGACAGATACGCAGTATTTT.